This TCR beta chain derives from a study of blood T cell repertoires in COVID-19. Germline V gives CDR1 SGHRS, CDR2 YFSETQ. The V segment lost 3 bases and the J segment 6 bases; nucleotides outside the gene matches: 9. The CDR3 runs 16 residues. Data came from immunoSEQ multiplex PCR; TCRdb stores just in-frame clones and leaves some out. The sample holds some 200,000 clones, 70% to 90% seen once. The sequencing input was PBMCs or T cells enriched from blood (not recorded which). The TCR originated in a woman between 40 and 50 years old with acute COVID-19. The chain combines TRBV5-1 with TRBJ2-3; 11 bases fit TRBD2. In nucleotides, the CDR3 is TGCGCCAGCAGCTACCTAGCGGGGGGCGGCGTGGATACGCAGTATTTT. It codes for CASSYLAGGGVDTQYF.